The present T cell receptor beta chain was sequenced within a study of T-cell memory formation after mild COVID-19 (TCRdb year 2021). Background for the entire study: TCR sequence clusters from the two donors were found to be largely donor specific. Two young, previously healthy adult volunteers made up the cohort, one male and one female. In two donors, T-cell clones that expanded and contracted after mild COVID-19 were followed by sequencing TCRalpha and TCRbeta repertoires longitudinally. Results the study describes overall, beyond this receptor: Whether the second-wave clones peaking on day 37 were SARS-CoV-2 specific was not confirmed. Contracting CD4+ clones were found mainly in CM and EM memory subsets, while CD8+ clones were enriched in EMRA. The study included only a couple of mild cases, and larger cohorts that include severe cases with pre-infection samples were judged to be necessary. Balanced CD4/CD8 phenotypes were observed for clones contracting from day 15 to 85, whereas a bias towards CD4+ was observed for a second wave of clones expanding from day 15 to 37. The detection of some responding clones in pre-infection memory suggests that pre-existing cross-reactive memory T cells joined the SARS-CoV-2 response.

In regard to this clonotype: Its antigen is still unknown. No base-level quality is on record; no much larger clone is a single base apart.

Ficoll-Paque density gradient centrifugation was used to isolate PBMCs. TCRdb lists the instrument as Illumina NovaSeq 6000. TCRalpha and TCRbeta cDNA libraries were built by 5'RACE with constant-segment primers, adding sample barcodes and unique molecular identifiers. RNA was extracted from every sample with Trizol reagent. The libraries were amplified in two PCR steps, and the second step added a second sample barcode and Illumina TruSeq adapters. The libraries were sequenced on an Illumina NovaSeq using 2 x 150 bp paired-end reads. As for the original processing: With migec v1.2.7, reads were demultiplexed and then collapsed into UMI-guided consensus sequences. With mixcr v2.1.11, UMI consensuses were aligned to TRA and TRB V and J templates and assembled into clonotypes. A clonotype was counted as expanded or contracted only when both edgeR and NoisET called the clonotype significant, with the noise models trained on biological replicates. For edgeR calls, the thresholds were a false discovery rate-adjusted p below 0.01 and a log2 fold-change of 1. As an exploratory analysis of dynamics, max-normalized trajectories of the 1000 most abundant clonotypes were examined with PCA combined with hierarchical clustering. Separately sequenced CD4+ and CD8+ repertoires were used to assign a CD4 or CD8 phenotype to each responding clone. TCRdb reanalyzed the raw reads on its own, using fastp at Q25 for trimming and MiXCR for clone calling, and kept in-frame beta chains. All rows with the same CDR3 protein become a single entry with the most common DNA and genes. TCRdb's processing, not the authors' own work, is the source of the V and J calls. A total of 140,000 or so distinct CDR3 sequences appear in this sample, approximately 21% of them only once. The ten largest clones capture approximately 2.4% of the sample.

The source is an adult woman who had mild COVID-19 (a few samples of this study predate the infection). The sample titles of this study are shuffled in the database, so cell type and time point are left out; the donor was told from shared clones. Sequenced sample: PBMCs or a T cell subset sorted from them (not recorded which).

The bases are TGTGCCACCAGGGGGCCTGGGACAGATACGCAGTATTTT. This codes for CATRGPGTDTQYF. The chain couples TRBV10-3 to TRBJ2-3, with TRBD1 identical over 8 junction bases. For CDR1 and CDR2, the germline V gene lists ENHRY and SYGVKD. From its cysteine to its phenylalanine, the CDR3 spans 13 amino acids. Left in the record is the CDR3 DNA by itself, 39 bases read in frame from the first base. From V the trimming removes 10 bases and from J it removes 3 bases, while the gene matches leave 6 bases of the junction unaccounted for.